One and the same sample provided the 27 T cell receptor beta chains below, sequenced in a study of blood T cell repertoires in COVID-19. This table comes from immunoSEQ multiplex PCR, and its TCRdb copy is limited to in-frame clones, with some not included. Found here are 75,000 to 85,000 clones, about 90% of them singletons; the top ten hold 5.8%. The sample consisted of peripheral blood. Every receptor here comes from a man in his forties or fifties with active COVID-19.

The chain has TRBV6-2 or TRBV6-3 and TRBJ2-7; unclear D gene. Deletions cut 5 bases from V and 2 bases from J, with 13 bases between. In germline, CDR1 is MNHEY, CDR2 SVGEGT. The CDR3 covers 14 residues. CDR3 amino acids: CASSTNPNPYEQYF. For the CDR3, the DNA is TGTGCCAGCAGTACCAACCCTAACCCCTACGAGCAGTACTTC.

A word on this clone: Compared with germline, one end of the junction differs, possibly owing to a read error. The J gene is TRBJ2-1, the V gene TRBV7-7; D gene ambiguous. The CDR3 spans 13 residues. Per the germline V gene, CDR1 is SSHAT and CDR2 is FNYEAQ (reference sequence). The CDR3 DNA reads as TGTGCTAGCAGCTACTATGGCGGTAATGAGCAGTTCTTC. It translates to CASSYYGGNEQFF.

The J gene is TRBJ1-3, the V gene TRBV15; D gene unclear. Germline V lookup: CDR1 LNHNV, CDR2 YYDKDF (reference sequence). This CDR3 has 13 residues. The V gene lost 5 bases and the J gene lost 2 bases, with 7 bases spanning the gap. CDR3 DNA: TGTGCCACCAGCTCGGGGACTGGAAACACCATATATTTT. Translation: CATSSGTGNTIYF.

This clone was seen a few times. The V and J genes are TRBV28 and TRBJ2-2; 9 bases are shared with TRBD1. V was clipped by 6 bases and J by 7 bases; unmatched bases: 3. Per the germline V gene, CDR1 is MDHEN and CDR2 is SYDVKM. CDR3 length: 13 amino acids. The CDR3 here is CASSRTGDGELFF. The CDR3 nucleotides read TGTGCCAGCAGCCGGACAGGGGACGGGGAGCTGTTTTTT.

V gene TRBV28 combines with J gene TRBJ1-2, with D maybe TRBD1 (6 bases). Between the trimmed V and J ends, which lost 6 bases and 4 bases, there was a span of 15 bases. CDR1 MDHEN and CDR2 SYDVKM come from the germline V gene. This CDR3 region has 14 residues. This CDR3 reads CASSPDSRFYGYTF. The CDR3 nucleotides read TGTGCCAGCAGCCCGGACAGCCGATTCTATGGCTACACCTTC.

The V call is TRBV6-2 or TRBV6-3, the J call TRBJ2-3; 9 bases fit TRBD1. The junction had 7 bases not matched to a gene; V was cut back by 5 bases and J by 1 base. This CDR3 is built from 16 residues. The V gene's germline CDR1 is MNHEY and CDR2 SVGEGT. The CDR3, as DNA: TGTGCCAGCAGTCGAATACGGACAGGGGGCACAGATACGCAGTATTTT. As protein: CASSRIRTGGTDTQYF.

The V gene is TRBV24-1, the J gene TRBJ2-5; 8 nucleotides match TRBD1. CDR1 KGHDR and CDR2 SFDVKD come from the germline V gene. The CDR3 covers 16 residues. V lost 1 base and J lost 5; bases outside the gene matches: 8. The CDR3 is CATSDFGRTGLETQYF. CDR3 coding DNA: TGTGCCACCAGTGATTTTGGTCGGACAGGGCTTGAGACCCAGTACTTC.

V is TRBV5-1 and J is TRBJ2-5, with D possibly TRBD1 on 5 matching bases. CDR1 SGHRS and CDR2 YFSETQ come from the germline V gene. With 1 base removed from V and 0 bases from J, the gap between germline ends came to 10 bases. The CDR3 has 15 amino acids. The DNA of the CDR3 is TGCGCCAGCAGCTTGCGGACATCGTACCAAGAGACCCAGTACTTC. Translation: CASSLRTSYQETQYF.

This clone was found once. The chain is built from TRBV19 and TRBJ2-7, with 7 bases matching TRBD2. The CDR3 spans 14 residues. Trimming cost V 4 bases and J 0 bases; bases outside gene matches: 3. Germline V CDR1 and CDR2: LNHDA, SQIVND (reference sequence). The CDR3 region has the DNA TGTGCCAGTAGTAACGGCGGGAGCTCCTACGAGCAGTACTTC. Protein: CASSNGGSSYEQYF.

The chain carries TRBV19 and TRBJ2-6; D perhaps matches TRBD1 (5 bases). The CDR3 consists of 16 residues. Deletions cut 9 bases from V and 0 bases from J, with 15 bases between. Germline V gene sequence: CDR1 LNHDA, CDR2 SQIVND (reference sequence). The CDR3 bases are TGTGCCAGCGGTCGAACAGGTCCCTCTGGGGCCAACGTCCTGACTTTC. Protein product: CASGRTGPSGANVLTF.

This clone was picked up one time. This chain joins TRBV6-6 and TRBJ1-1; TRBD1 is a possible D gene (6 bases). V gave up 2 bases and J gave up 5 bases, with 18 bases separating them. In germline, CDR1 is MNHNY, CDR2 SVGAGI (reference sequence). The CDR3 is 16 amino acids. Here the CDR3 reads CASSYGKGGRRTEAFF. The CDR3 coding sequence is TGTGCCAGCAGTTACGGGAAGGGGGGGCGAAGGACTGAAGCTTTCTTT.

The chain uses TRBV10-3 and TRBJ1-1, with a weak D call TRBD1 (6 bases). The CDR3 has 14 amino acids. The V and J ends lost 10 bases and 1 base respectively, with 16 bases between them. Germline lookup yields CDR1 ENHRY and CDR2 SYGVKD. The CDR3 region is CATMRTEANTEAFF. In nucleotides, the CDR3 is TGTGCCACCATGCGGACAGAGGCGAACACTGAAGCTTTCTTT.

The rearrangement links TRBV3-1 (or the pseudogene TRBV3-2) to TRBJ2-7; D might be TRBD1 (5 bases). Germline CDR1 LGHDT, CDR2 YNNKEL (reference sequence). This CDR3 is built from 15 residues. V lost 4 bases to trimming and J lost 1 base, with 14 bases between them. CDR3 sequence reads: CASSPRRQISYEQYF. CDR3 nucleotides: TGTGCCAGCAGCCCACGACGACAGATTTCCTACGAGCAGTACTTC.

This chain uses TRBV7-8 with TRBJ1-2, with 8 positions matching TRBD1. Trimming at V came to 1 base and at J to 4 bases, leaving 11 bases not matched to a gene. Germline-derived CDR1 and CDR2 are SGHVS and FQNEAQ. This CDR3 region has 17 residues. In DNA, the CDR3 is TGTGCCAGCAGCTTAGGTGACAGGGGTTCGGTGGGCTATGGCTACACCTTC. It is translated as CASSLGDRGSVGYGYTF. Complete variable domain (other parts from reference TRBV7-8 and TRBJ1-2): GAGVSQSPRYKVAKRGQDVALRCDPISGHVSLFWYQQALGQGPEFLTYFQNEAQLDKSGLPSDRFFAERPEGSVSTLKIQRTQQEDSAVYLCASSLGDRGSVGYGYTFGSGTRLTVV.

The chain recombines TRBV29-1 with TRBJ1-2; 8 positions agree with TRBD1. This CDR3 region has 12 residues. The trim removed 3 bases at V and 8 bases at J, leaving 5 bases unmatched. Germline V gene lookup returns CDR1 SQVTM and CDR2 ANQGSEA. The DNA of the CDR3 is TGCAGCGTTGAGGACAGGGTAACAGGCTACACCTTC. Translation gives CSVEDRVTGYTF.

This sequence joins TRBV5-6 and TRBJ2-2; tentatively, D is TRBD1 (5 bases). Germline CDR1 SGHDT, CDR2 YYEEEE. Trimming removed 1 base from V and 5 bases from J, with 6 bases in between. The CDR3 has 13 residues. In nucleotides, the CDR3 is TGTGCCAGCAGCTTGCCAGGGACCGGGGAGCTGTTTTTT. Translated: CASSLPGTGELFF.

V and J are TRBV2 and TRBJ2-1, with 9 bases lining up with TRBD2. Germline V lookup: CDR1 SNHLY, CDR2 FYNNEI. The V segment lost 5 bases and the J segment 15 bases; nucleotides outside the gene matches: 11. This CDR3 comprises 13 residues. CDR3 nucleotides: TGTGCCAGCAGTCCCTCGGCGGGAGGGGCGGGGTTCTTC. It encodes CASSPSAGGAGFF.

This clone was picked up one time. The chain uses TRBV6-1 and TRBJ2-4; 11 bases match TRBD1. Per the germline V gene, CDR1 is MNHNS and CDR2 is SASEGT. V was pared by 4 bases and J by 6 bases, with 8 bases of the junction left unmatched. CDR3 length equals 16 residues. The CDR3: CASSALPGTGGNIQYF. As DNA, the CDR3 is TGTGCCAGCAGTGCCCTCCCGGGGACAGGGGGAAACATTCAGTACTTC.

CDR3 bases: TGCAGCGTCGCGACAGGGTTGACTAACTATGGCTACACCTTC. This sequence encodes CSVATGLTNYGYTF. The genes are TRBV29-1 and TRBJ1-2, with 7 bases that match TRBD1. Per the germline V gene, CDR1 is SQVTM and CDR2 is ANQGSEA. J gave up 0 bases and V 6 bases, and 7 bases lay outside the gene matches. This CDR3 has 14 residues.

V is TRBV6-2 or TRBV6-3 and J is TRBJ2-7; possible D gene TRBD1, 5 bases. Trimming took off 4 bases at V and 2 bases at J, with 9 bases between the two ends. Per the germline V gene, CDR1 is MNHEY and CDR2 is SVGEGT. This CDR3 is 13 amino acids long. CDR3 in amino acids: CASSSGHPYEQYF. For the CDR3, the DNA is TGTGCCAGCAGTTCAGGACACCCCTACGAGCAGTACTTC.

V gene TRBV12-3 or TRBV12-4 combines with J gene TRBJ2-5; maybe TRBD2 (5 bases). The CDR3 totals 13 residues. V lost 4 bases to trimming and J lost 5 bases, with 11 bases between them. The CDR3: CASSSRTLETQYF. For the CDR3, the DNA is TGTGCCAGCAGTTCTCGGACTTTGGAGACCCAGTACTTC.

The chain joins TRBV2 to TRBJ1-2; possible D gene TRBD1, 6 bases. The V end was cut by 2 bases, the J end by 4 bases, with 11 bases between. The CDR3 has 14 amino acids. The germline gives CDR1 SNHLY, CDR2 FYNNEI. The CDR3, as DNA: TGTGCCAGCAGTGAAACTGGGACACCCTATGGCTACACCTTC. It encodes CASSETGTPYGYTF.

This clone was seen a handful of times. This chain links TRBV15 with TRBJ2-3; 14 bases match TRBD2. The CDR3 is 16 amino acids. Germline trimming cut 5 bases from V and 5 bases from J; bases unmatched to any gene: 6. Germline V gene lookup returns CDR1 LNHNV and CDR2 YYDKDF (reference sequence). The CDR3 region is CATSSGTSGGGDTQYF. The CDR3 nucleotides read TGTGCCACCAGCTCAGGGACTAGCGGGGGCGGAGATACGCAGTATTTT.

CDR3 in DNA: TGTGCCAGCAGTGCCCTCGGACAGGGCCCCTTCTATGGCTACACCTTC. Translated: CASSALGQGPFYGYTF. This chain joins TRBV28 and TRBJ1-2, with 8 positions matching TRBD1. This CDR3 contains 16 residues. J lost 4 bases, V lost 5 bases, and 12 bases had no gene match. CDR1 MDHEN and CDR2 SYDVKM come from the germline V gene.

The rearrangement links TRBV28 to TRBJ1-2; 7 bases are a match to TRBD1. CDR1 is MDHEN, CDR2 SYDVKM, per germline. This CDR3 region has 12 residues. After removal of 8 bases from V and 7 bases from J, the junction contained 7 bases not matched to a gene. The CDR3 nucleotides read TGTGCCAGCCAAGGGGGCGCGGGTGGCTACACCTTC. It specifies CASQGGAGGYTF.

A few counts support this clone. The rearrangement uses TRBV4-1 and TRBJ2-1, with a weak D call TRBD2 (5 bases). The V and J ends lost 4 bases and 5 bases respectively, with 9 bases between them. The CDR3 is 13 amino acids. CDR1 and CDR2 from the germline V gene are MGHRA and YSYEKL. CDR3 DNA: TGCGCCAGCAGCCTAGGACTTAACAATGAGCAGTTCTTC. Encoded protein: CASSLGLNNEQFF.

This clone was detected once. The CDR3 loop reads CASGGAANEKLFF. In DNA, the CDR3 is TGTGCCAGCGGGGGGGCGGCTAATGAAAAACTGTTTTTT. The chain employs TRBV28 and TRBJ1-4; perhaps TRBD1 as D (6 bases). In germline, CDR1 is MDHEN, CDR2 SYDVKM. Trimming took 8 bases from V and 3 from J, leaving 10 bases between them. This CDR3 contains 13 residues.